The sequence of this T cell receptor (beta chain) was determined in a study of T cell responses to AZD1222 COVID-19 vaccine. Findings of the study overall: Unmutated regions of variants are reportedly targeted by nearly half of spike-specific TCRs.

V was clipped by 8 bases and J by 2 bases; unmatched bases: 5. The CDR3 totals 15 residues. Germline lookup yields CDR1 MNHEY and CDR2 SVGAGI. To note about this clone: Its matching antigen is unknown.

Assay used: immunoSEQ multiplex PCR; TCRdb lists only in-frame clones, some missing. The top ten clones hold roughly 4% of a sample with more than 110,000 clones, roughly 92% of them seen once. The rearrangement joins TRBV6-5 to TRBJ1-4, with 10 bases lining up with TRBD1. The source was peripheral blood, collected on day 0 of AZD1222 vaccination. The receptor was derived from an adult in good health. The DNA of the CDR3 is TGTGCCAGCGGGGACAGGGGCCGGACTAATGAAAAACTGTTTTTT. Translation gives CASGDRGRTNEKLFF.